The clone carrying this T cell receptor (beta chain) was counted ten times or more. The sample is drawn from a study of T cells in Graves' hyperthyroidism and ophthalmopathy. Researchers amplified the TCR beta CDR3 regions from RNA transcripts. HTBI primers were employed in a first-round RT-PCR of the TCR CDR3. TCRdb itself ran the multiplex PCR reads through MiXCR, one entry per CDR3 protein. Seen here are more than 300,000 distinct CDR3 sequences, about 12% observed once, and the top ten hold 9.2%. This CDR3 is built from 14 residues. V was clipped by 8 bases and J by 4 bases, with 17 bases between them. CDR1 is SNHLY and CDR2 is FYNNEI in the germline V gene.

The sequence came from a woman aged 18-29 years with Graves' hyperthyroidism. The chain is built from TRBV2 and TRBJ1-2; no definite D call. The specimen was blood. The CDR3 nucleotides read TGTGCCAGCGACGAGCGGCAGCTTGTCTATGGCTACACCTTC. This translates into CASDERQLVYGYTF.